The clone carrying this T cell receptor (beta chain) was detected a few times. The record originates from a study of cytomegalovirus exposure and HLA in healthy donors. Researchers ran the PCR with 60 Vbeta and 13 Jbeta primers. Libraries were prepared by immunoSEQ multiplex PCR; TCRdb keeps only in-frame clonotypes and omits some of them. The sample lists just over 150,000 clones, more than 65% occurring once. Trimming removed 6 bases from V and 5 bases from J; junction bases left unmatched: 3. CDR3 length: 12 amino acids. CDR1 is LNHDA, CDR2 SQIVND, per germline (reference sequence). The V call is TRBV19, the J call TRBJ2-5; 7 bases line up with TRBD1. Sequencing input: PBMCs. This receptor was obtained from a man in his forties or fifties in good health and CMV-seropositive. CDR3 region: CASRQGRETQYF. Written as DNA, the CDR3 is TGTGCCAGTAGACAGGGGCGGGAGACCCAGTACTTC. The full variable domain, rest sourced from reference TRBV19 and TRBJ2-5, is DGGITQSPKYLFRKEGQNVTLSCEQNLNHDAMYWYRQDPGQGLRLIYYSQIVNDFQKGDIAEGYSVSREKKESFPLTVTSAQKNPTAFYLCASRQGRETQYFGPGTRLLVL.